One sample yielded the 2 T cell receptor beta chains listed below, sequenced in a study of control samples from healthy donors and cancer patients. The method was immunoSEQ multiplex PCR; TCRdb's version includes in-frame clones alone and lacks a portion of them. This sample yields about 120,000 clones, of which over 75% are seen a single time; 1.1% belongs to the top ten. Source material: PBMCs. These receptors were collected from a woman in her fifties or sixties with colorectal cancer.

The rearrangement joins TRBV2 to TRBJ2-2; weak D call: TRBD2 (6 bases). V lost 2 bases and J lost 2, with 12 bases in between. There are 16 residues in the CDR3. Per germline, CDR1 SNHLY and CDR2 FYNNEI. The CDR3 spells CASSEHGGSNTGELFF. In DNA form, the CDR3 reads TGTGCCAGCAGTGAACATGGGGGGTCAAACACCGGGGAGCTGTTTTTT.

The rearrangement uses TRBV6-5 and TRBJ2-7; D might be TRBD1 (5 bases). CDR3 length equals 14 residues. V dropped 8 bases and J dropped 6 bases, with 20 bases sitting between them. Germline values: CDR1 MNHEY, CDR2 SVGAGI. CDR3 coding DNA: TGTGCCAGCCGCCCGGGCAGGGCTTACCGCGAGCAGTACTTC. It is translated as CASRPGRAYREQYF.